This is a list of T cell receptor beta chains from one sample in a study of CXCR3-negative and CXCR3-positive naive CD8 T cells. TCRdb re-called the 5' RACE reads and shows each CDR3 protein once, DNA omitted. Recorded for this sample: around 40,000 distinct CDR3 sequences. The sample taken for sequencing was memory CD8+ T cells from blood. These receptors were obtained from a human donor in good health. Some clones in this sample may be carry-over from other donors' samples. Each CDR3 is given with its conserved first and last residue.

TRBJ2-3,TRBV7-6,CASSSPQRGPYTQYF
TRBJ2-4,TRBV28,CASSLPPREAAKNIQYF
TRBJ2-5,TRBV2,CASSEGRRGRETQYF
TRBJ2-6,TRBV6-4,CASSDGGTGANVLTF
TRBJ2-7,TRBV3-1,CASSSRLVHEQYF
TRBJ2-5,TRBV7-2,CASSLAEGKDTRWETQYF
TRBJ2-1,TRBV6-4,CASSDSTSGENNEQFF
TRBJ2-7,TRBV13,CASSSRKPLSGRPYSRDEQYF
TRBJ1-4,TRBV15,CATLDRDGEKLFF
TRBJ2-1,TRBV29-1,CSVGTGLANEQFF
TRBJ2-3,TRBV5-1,CASSLVGPDTQYF
TRBJ1-1,TRBV7-6,CASSSLQGRNTEAFF
TRBJ2-7,TRBV7-8,CASSGRLSGVEQYF
TRBJ2-7,TRBV4-1,CASSQWVESYEQYF
TRBJ2-2,TRBV20-1,CSARGGFDTGELFF
TRBJ1-1,TRBV7-3,CASSLRQGAEAFF
TRBJ2-3,TRBV28,CASSLGSTDTQYF
TRBJ1-2,TRBV6-6,CASSQLGQPYGYTF